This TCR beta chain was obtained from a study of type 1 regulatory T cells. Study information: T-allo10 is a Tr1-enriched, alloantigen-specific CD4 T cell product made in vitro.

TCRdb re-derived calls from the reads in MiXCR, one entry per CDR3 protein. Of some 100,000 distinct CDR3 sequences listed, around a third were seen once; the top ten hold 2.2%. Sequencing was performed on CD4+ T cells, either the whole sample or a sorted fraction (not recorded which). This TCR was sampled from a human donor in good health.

The CDR3 region is CASTGQDQETQYF. The CDR3 DNA is TGTGCCAGCACTGGACAGGACCAAGAGACCCAGTACTTC. The gene calls are TRBV28 and TRBJ2-5; 7 bases align to TRBD1. CDR3 length: 13 residues. V lost 7 bases and J lost 0; bases outside the gene matches: 2. The germline V gene encodes CDR1 MDHEN and CDR2 SYDVKM. The full variable domain, rest sourced from reference TRBV28 and TRBJ2-5, is DVKVTQSSRYLVKRTGEKVFLECVQDMDHENMFWYRQDPGLGLRLIYFSYDVKMKEKGDIPEGYSVSREKKERFSLILESASTNQTSMYLCASTGQDQETQYFGPGTRLLVL.